This is a list of T cell receptor beta chains from one sample in a study of T cell responses to AZD1222 COVID-19 vaccine. TCRdb's table, derived via immunoSEQ multiplex PCR, lists solely in-frame clones and lacks some. The data show about 200,000 clones, with approximately 94% seen just once and approximately 1% held by the top ten. The sample in question was peripheral blood, obtained 28 days after the second AZD1222 dose. These receptors all come from an adult who received the AZD1222 COVID-19 vaccine. Each CDR3 is given with its conserved first and last residue. The D gene is left open where the match is weak.

CDR3 DNA	CDR3 protein	V gene	D gene	J gene
TGTGCCAGCAATTTACAGTCCTACGAGCAGTACTTC	CASNLQSYEQYF	TRBV6-5	NA	TRBJ2-7
TGTGCCAGCAGCTTGGGCACAGGCTTGGACACTGAAGCTTTCTTT	CASSLGTGLDTEAFF	TRBV7-9	NA	TRBJ1-1
TGCAGTGCGACAAAGGGTGAAAAACTGTTTTTT	CSATKGEKLFF	TRBV20-1	NA	TRBJ1-4
TGCGCCAGCAGCTTGGACCCAGTGGGTGAGCAGTTCTTC	CASSLDPVGEQFF	TRBV5-1	NA	TRBJ2-1
TGTGCCAGTAGTAGTGACAGGGTGGACTATGGCTACACCTTC	CASSSDRVDYGYTF	TRBV19	TRBD1	TRBJ1-2
TGTGCCAGCAGCCAGGACCAGGGCTCCTACAATGAGCAGTTCTTC	CASSQDQGSYNEQFF	TRBV14	NA	TRBJ2-1
TGTGCCATCAGGGAGGGGACAGGGGCAACTAATGAAAAACTGTTTTTT	CAIREGTGATNEKLFF	TRBV10-3	TRBD1	TRBJ1-4
TGTGCCAGCAGCTTCGAGGCTCTAGCGGGGGGGTCGGAGACCCAGTACTTC	CASSFEALAGGSETQYF	TRBV11-2	TRBD2	TRBJ2-5
TGTGCCAGCAGCAACCTACAGGGTAGCTCCTACGAGCAGTACTTC	CASSNLQGSSYEQYF	TRBV7-8	NA	TRBJ2-7
TGTGCCAGCGGGCAGGGAGTTTTGACTGAAGCTTTCTTT	CASGQGVLTEAFF	TRBV11-2	NA	TRBJ1-1
TGTGCCAGCAGCGCTAGAGTTACAGGGAATCAGCCCCAGCATTTT	CASSARVTGNQPQHF	TRBV9	NA	TRBJ1-5
TGTGCCAGCAGTCCGGGGGGTGGTGGAAACACCATATATTTT	CASSPGGGGNTIYF	TRBV6-5	NA	TRBJ1-3
TGTGCCAGCAGCCCGGGGGGCAGGGAAAACTACGAGCAGTACTTC	CASSPGGRENYEQYF	TRBV7-6	NA	TRBJ2-7
TGTGCCAGCAGTTATAGCAACACAAACGCAGGGGAGACCCAGTACTTC	CASSYSNTNAGETQYF	TRBV6-5	NA	TRBJ2-5
TGCGCCAGCTCCGATTGGGACAGCTCTGGAAACACCATATATTTT	CASSDWDSSGNTIYF	TRBV10-2	TRBD1	TRBJ1-3
TGCAGCTCAAAACAGGGTAATTGGAACACTGAAGCTTTCTTT	CSSKQGNWNTEAFF	TRBV29-1	NA	TRBJ1-1
TGTGCCAGCAGGGCAGGGATTAATCAGCCCCAGCATTTT	CASRAGINQPQHF	TRBV25-1	NA	TRBJ1-5
TGTGCCACCAGTGATCTACAGGGGGCGTACGGAGATACGCAGTATTTT	CATSDLQGAYGDTQYF	TRBV24-1	TRBD1	TRBJ2-3